These 5 T cell receptor beta chains were sequenced from one sample in a study of CD8 T cells in ankylosing spondylitis. For these receptors, no antigen is known. MiXCR, applied by TCRdb to the 5' RACE reads, yields one record per CDR3 protein. The top ten hold about two fifths of the sample, which has over 200,000 distinct CDR3 sequences, about 17% seen once. Study-level results: A TCR beta motif of about eight highly homologous variants seemed to mark ankylosing spondylitis blood.

Specimen: blood, either unsorted or a sorted T cell fraction (not recorded which). The receptor source for this set is a male donor with ankylosing spondylitis.

The genes are TRBV7-6 and TRBJ2-7; tentatively, D is TRBD1 (5 bases). This CDR3 contains 14 residues. Germline V gene lookup returns CDR1 SGHVS and CDR2 FNYEAQ. V lost 5 bases to trimming and J lost 2 bases, with 13 bases between them. CDR3 DNA sequence: TGTGCCAGCAGCGGGCGACAGAGCCCCTACGAGCAGTACTTC. Amino acids: CASSGRQSPYEQYF.

The CDR3 loop reads CASSLVPDSSYEQYF. As DNA, the CDR3 is TGCGCCAGCAGCTTGGTCCCGGACAGCTCCTACGAGCAGTACTTC. The rearrangement uses TRBV5-1 and TRBJ2-7; D may be TRBD1 (6 bases). The CDR3 has 15 residues. The germline gives CDR1 SGHRS, CDR2 YFSETQ. V was cut by 0 bases and J by 0 bases, with 10 bases left in between.

The chain carries TRBV27 and TRBJ1-3, with D hard to call. The CDR3 is 13 residues long. Trimming shortened V by 4 bases and J by 4 bases, and 8 bases separated the two germline ends. Germline V lookup: CDR1 MNHEY, CDR2 SMNVEV (reference sequence). CDR3 nucleotides: TGTGCCAGCAGTTCCCCGGAGGGAAACACCATATATTTT. Amino acids: CASSSPEGNTIYF.

The chain combines TRBV24-1 with TRBJ2-1, with D perhaps being TRBD1 or TRBD2 (5 bases each). CDR1 and CDR2 from the germline V gene are KGHDR and SFDVKD. The CDR3 runs to 15 residues. Trimming shortened V by 9 bases and J by 2 bases, and 16 bases separated the two germline ends. For the CDR3, the DNA is TGTGCCACCGGGACGGGGATACAAACCTACAATGAGCAGTTCTTC. Translated: CATGTGIQTYNEQFF.

This clonotype occurred a few times. The chain uses TRBV7-2 and TRBJ2-1; no firm D call. Looked up from germline, CDR1 is SGHTA and CDR2 is FQGNSA. Trimming shortened V by 8 bases and J by 4 bases, and 12 bases separated the two germline ends. The CDR3 loop spans 13 amino acids. The CDR3 nucleotides are TGTGCCAGCGGGCCCAGCCTTTACAATGAGCAGTTCTTC. It specifies CASGPSLYNEQFF. The full variable domain, with the rest looked up from reference TRBV7-2 and TRBJ2-1, is GAGVSQSPSNKVTEKGKDVELRCDPISGHTALYWYRQSLGQGLEFLIYFQGNSAPDKSGLPSDRFSAERTGGSVSTLTIQRTQQEDSAVYLCASGPSLYNEQFFGPGTRLTVL.